What follows is one TCR beta chain and its context. The table lists this clone with a few counts. This receptor's antigen is unknown. No base quality information exists; no much larger clone differs at one position. Each collaborating institution followed its own protocols to collect whole blood in K2EDTA tubes. For TCRbeta analysis, collaborators shipped samples as frozen whole blood, isolated PBMCs, or DNA extracted from either of those sample types. The entry originates in a study of blood T cell repertoires in COVID-19 (dated by TCRdb to about 2020). A note on the overall study: Samples covering the acute and convalescent phases of COVID-19 were provided by collaborators in the United States, Italy and Spain. The material from the prospective study consisted of cDNA or gDNA derived from T cells, B-cell-depleted T cells, or PBMCs. Deeply sampled blood TCRbeta repertoires from subjects exposed to, actively infected with, or recovered from COVID-19 were included in the dataset. A freely available public database, intended as a resource for researchers studying the immune response to SARS-CoV-2, is where the repertoires were released. The samples were drawn from two sources: the first 160 participants of the ongoing ImmuneRACE study, and over 1,000 subjects contributed by 6 global collaborators. Nearly every sample came with metadata listing a de-identified subject ID, COVID-19 status, age in years and sex. Where HLA class I and class II types were available, the types were taken from metadata supplied by the sample provider, not from assay-based typing. Overall study results and their limits: The quantity of clinical and demographic metadata differed by source and by participant and was supplied without curation.

There are 14 amino acids in the CDR3, from cysteine to phenylalanine inclusive. Only the CDR3 part of the read is kept: 42 bases, read in frame from the first base. V loses 5 bases at its end and J loses 2 bases; junction bases beyond the gene matches: 6. CDR1 and CDR2 (SEHNR, FQNEAQ) derive from the germline V gene (reference sequence). TCRbeta CDR3 regions were amplified from genomic DNA using the immunoSEQ Assay, a bias-controlled multiplex PCR. Regarding the original processing steps: The number of nucleated cells in each sample was estimated by amplification of reference gene primers within the assay. To quantify the absolute abundance of each unique TCRbeta CDR3 rearrangement, sequence reads were collapsed and filtered. For each sample, productive Simpson clonality was calculated as the square root of Simpson's diversity index over productive rearrangements. As stored in TCRdb, this immuneACCESS dataset retains in-frame rearrangements with V and J assigned. A fraction of the clones does not appear; measured against another copy, unresolved V genes explain less than half of the discrepancy, and the remainder lacks a known reason. V and J calls and clone size come straight from that table; D and trimming were deduced from the DNA. The sample includes 100,000 to 150,000 clones, with about 80% observed a single time. 3.8% of the sample is in the top ten clones.

The sequence derives from a woman aged 45-60 years with acute or convalescent COVID-19. The rearranged chain carries TRBV7-9 and TRBJ2-7, with TRBD2 identical over 7 junction bases. The sample comprised peripheral blood. The CDR3 region: CASSPASGPYEQYF. The sequenced DNA: TGTGCCAGCAGCCCAGCTAGCGGCCCCTACGAGCAGTACTTC.